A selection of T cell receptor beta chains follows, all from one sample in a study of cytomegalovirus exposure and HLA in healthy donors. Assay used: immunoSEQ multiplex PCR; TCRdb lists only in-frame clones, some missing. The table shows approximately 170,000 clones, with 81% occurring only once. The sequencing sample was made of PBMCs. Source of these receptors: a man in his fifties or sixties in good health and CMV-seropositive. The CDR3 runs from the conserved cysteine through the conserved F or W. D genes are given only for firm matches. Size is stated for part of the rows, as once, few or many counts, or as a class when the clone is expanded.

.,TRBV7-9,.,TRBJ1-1,CASSPGTQNTEAFF,TGTGCCAGCAGCCCCGGGACACAAAACACTGAAGCTTTCTTT
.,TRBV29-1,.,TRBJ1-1,CSGGQMNTEAFF,TGCAGCGGGGGACAAATGAACACTGAAGCTTTCTTT
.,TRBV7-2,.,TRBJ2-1,CASSLGQNNEQFF,TGTGCCAGCAGCTTAGGACAGAACAATGAGCAGTTCTTC
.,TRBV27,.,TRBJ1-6,CASSPGQRTSPLHF,TGTGCCAGCAGCCCTGGACAGCGAACGTCACCCCTCCACTTT
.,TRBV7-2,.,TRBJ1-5,CASSLGQWSNQPQHF,TGTGCCAGCAGCTTAGGACAATGGAGCAATCAGCCCCAGCATTTT
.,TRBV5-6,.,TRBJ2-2,CASSAGTWELFF,TGTGCCAGCAGCGCCGGGACATGGGAGCTGTTTTTT
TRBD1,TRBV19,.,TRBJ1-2,CASSTSGTGGYGYTF,TGTGCCAGTAGTACGTCCGGGACAGGGGGCTATGGCTACACCTTC
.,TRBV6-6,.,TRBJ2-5,CASNGGGETQYF,TGTGCCAGCAACGGTGGCGGGGAGACCCAGTACTTC
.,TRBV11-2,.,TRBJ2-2,CASSLGGSAGELFF,TGTGCCAGCAGCTTAGGTGGTAGTGCCGGGGAGCTGTTTTTT
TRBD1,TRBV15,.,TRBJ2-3,CATSRRDRGAGDTQYF,TGTGCCACCAGCAGACGGGACAGGGGAGCAGGCGATACGCAGTATTTT
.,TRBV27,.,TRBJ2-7,CASSSLLGFMSGRYEQYF,TGTGCCAGCAGTTCTCTCCTCGGATTTATGTCAGGGAGGTACGAGCAGTACTTC
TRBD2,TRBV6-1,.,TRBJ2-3,CASRAFAGGTDTQYF,TGTGCCAGCAGGGCCTTCGCGGGAGGCACAGATACGCAGTATTTT
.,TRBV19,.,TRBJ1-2,CASSITRNYGYTF,TGTGCCAGTAGTATCACTCGGAACTATGGCTACACCTTC
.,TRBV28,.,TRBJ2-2,CASSSSGHTGELFF,TGTGCCAGCAGTAGCAGCGGGCACACCGGGGAGCTGTTTTTT
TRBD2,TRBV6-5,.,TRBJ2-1,CASSGLVYNEQFF,TGTGCCAGCAGTGGACTAGTTTACAATGAGCAGTTCTTC
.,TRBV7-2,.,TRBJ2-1,CASSLGLGAISSYNEQFF,TGTGCCAGCAGCTTAGGACTAGGGGCGATAAGCTCCTACAATGAGCAGTTCTTC
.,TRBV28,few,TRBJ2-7,CASSQALTYEQYF,TGTGCCAGCAGCCAGGCCCTCACCTACGAGCAGTACTTC
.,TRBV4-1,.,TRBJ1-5,CASSQVNNQPQHF,TGCGCCAGCAGCCAAGTTAACAATCAGCCCCAGCATTTT
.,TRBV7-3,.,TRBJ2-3,CASSLQSSSRGTDTQYF,TGTGCCAGCAGCTTACAATCCTCCTCGCGGGGCACAGATACGCAGTATTTT
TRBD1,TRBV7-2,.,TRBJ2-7,CASSFGTGVEQYF,TGTGCCAGCAGCTTTGGGACAGGGGTCGAGCAGTACTTC
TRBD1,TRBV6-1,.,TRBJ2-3,CASSEQGARTDTQYF,TGTGCCAGCAGTGAACAGGGGGCCCGCACAGATACGCAGTATTTT
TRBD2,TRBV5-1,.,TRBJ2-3,CASTNPGLAVGMQYF,TGCGCCAGCACGAACCCGGGACTAGCGGTGGGTATGCAGTATTTT
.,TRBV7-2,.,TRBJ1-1,CASSLARVTEAFF,TGTGCCAGCAGCTTAGCCAGGGTGACTGAAGCTTTCTTT
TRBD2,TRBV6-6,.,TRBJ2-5,CASTLGLAGGPHF,TGTGCCAGCACCTTGGGACTAGCGGGAGGCCCTCACTTC
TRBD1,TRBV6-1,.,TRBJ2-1,CASIGDRGHVNEQFF,TGTGCCAGCATCGGAGACAGGGGGCATGTAAATGAGCAGTTCTTC
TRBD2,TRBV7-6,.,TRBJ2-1,CASSSSGGLYNEQFF,TGTGCCAGCAGCTCGAGCGGGGGACTATACAATGAGCAGTTCTTC
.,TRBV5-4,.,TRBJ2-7,CASSPGPTDRAYEQYF,TGTGCCAGCAGCCCCGGGCCAACGGACAGAGCCTACGAGCAGTACTTC
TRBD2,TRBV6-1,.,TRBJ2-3,CASTRLAGDTQYF,TGTGCCAGCACCAGACTAGCGGGGGATACGCAGTATTTT
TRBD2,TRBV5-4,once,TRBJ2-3,CASSHSRTSDDTDTQYF,TGTGCCAGCAGCCACTCACGGACTAGCGATGACACAGATACGCAGTATTTT
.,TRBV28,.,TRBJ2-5,CASRPGLRETQYF,TGTGCCAGCAGACCGGGACTTCGGGAGACCCAGTACTTC
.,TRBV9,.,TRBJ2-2,CASRTDTNTGELFF,TGTGCCAGCAGGACAGACACGAACACCGGGGAGCTGTTTTTT
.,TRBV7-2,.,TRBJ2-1,CASSLAGGLLVNEQFF,TGTGCCAGCAGCTTAGCGGGGGGATTACTCGTTAATGAGCAGTTCTTC
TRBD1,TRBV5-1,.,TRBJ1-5,CASSVAGGWNQPQHF,TGCGCCAGCAGCGTCGCAGGGGGTTGGAATCAGCCCCAGCATTTT
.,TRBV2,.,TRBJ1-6,CATRGGEVSPLHF,TGTGCCACCCGTGGAGGGGAAGTTTCACCCCTCCACTTT
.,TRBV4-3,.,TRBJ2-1,CASSQAGAMTYNEQFF,TGCGCCAGCAGCCAAGCAGGGGCGATGACCTACAATGAGCAGTTCTTC
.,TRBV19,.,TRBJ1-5,CASSRGGYSNQPQHF,TGTGCCAGTAGTAGGGGGGGCTATAGCAATCAGCCCCAGCATTTT
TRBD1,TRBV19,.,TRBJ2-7,CASSRDRGGVYEQYF,TGTGCCAGTAGTAGGGACAGGGGGGGAGTCTACGAGCAGTACTTC
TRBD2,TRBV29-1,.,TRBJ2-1,CSVRRSSGEQFF,TGCAGCGTTCGAAGATCTAGCGGTGAGCAGTTCTTC
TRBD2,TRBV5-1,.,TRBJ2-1,CASTSDRRGNNEQFF,TGCGCCAGCACCTCGGACCGGCGGGGGAACAATGAGCAGTTCTTC
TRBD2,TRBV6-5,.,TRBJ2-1,CASSPGTSGGNEQFF,TGTGCCAGCAGTCCCGGGACTAGCGGGGGCAATGAGCAGTTCTTC
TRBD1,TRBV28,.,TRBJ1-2,CASTIYGQGGYTF,TGTGCCAGCACCATTTACGGACAGGGAGGCTACACCTTC
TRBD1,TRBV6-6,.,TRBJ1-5,CASSYSQGASQPQHF,TGTGCCAGCAGTTACTCGCAGGGGGCGTCTCAGCCCCAGCATTTT
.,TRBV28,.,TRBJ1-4,CASSLPPGLGNEKLFF,TGTGCCAGCAGTTTACCTCCAGGGCTGGGCAATGAAAAACTGTTTTTT
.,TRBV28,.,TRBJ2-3,CASSFQTWTGTDTQYF,TGTGCCAGCAGTTTTCAAACCTGGACAGGCACAGATACGCAGTATTTT
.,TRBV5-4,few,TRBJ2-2,CASSPVVTGELFF,TGTGCCAGCAGCCCGGTAGTCACCGGGGAGCTGTTTTTT
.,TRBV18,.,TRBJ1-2,CASSPARDYGYTF,TGTGCCAGCTCACCCGCTAGAGACTATGGCTACACCTTC
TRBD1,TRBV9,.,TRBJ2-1,CASSPPTGSSYNEQFF,TGTGCCAGCAGCCCCCCGACAGGGTCCAGCTACAATGAGCAGTTCTTC
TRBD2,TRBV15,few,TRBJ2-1,CATSRRLAGNNEQFF,TGTGCCACCAGCAGACGACTAGCGGGAAACAATGAGCAGTTCTTC
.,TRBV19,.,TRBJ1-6,CASSPGTINSPLHF,TGTGCCAGTAGTCCCGGGACAATAAATTCACCCCTCCACTTT
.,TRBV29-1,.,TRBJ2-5,CSVRVSQETQYF,TGCAGCGTCCGGGTCTCCCAAGAGACCCAGTACTTC
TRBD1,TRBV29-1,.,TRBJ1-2,CSGQDRDDYGYTF,TGCAGCGGACAGGACAGGGATGACTATGGCTACACCTTC
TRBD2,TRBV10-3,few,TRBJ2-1,CAISERLAGESGEQFF,TGTGCCATCAGTGAAAGGCTAGCGGGAGAGAGTGGTGAGCAGTTCTTC
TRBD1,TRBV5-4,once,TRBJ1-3,CASSPQGGGFGNTIYF,TGTGCCAGCAGCCCACAAGGAGGGGGCTTTGGAAACACCATATATTTT
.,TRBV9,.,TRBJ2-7,CASSPGWGASTYEQYF,TGTGCCAGCAGCCCGGGGTGGGGAGCCTCCACCTACGAGCAGTACTTC